Each of the 10 T cell receptor beta chains below was sequenced from the same sample in a study of T cell responses to AZD1222 COVID-19 vaccine. Libraries were prepared by immunoSEQ multiplex PCR; TCRdb keeps only in-frame clonotypes and omits some of them. The sample comprises 84,000 or so clones, nearly 90% of which are singletons, and less than 1.6% rests with the top ten. This specimen was peripheral blood, taken on day 0 of AZD1222 vaccination. These receptors were collected from an adult in good health.

The chain carries TRBV2 and TRBJ2-2; D unclear. Germline V gene lookup returns CDR1 SNHLY and CDR2 FYNNEI. V shed 7 bases and J shed 7 bases, with 16 bases lying between them. This CDR3 is built from 14 residues. The chain's CDR3 is CASTLDQMVGELFF. CDR3 bases: TGTGCCAGCACTCTGGACCAGATGGTCGGGGAGCTGTTTTTT.

The genes are TRBV11-2 and TRBJ2-7, with TRBD2 identical over 11 bases. V trimming: 5 bases; J trimming: 5 bases; junction bases outside the gene matches: 11. CDR3 size: 16 residues. Germline V CDR1 and CDR2: SGHAT, FQNNGV. CDR3 protein: CASSPTLAGGSHEQYF. The CDR3 DNA follows: TGTGCCAGCAGCCCAACTTTAGCGGGAGGGTCCCACGAGCAGTACTTC.

The CDR3 protein is CASSGQGLKDQPQHF. CDR3 coding DNA: TGTGCCAGCAGCGGACAGGGCTTAAAGGATCAGCCCCAGCATTTT. The chain links TRBV2 to TRBJ1-5; 8 bases are shared with TRBD1. The CDR3 contains 15 residues. The trim removed 6 bases at V and 5 bases at J, leaving 9 bases unmatched. The V gene's germline CDR1 is SNHLY and CDR2 FYNNEI.

The chain recombines TRBV19 with TRBJ1-5; weak D call: TRBD1 (5 bases). The CDR3 contains 14 residues. V gave up 5 bases and J gave up 5 bases, with 13 bases separating them. CDR1 is LNHDA and CDR2 is SQIVND in the germline V gene (reference sequence). The CDR3 coding sequence is TGTGCCAGTAGTCCGCAGGGATCGCATCAGCCCCAGCATTTT. It encodes CASSPQGSHQPQHF.

V gene TRBV21-1 combines with J gene TRBJ1-4; TRBD1 is taken as the D call from the table, unchecked against the DNA. TRBV21-1 is classified as a pseudogene. This CDR3 is 14 amino acids long. CDR3 loop: CASSNTATNEKLFF. CDR3 DNA sequence: TGTGCCAGCAGCAACACAGCAACTAATGAAAAACTGTTTTTT.

The chain carries TRBV6-5 and TRBJ2-5, with D perhaps matching TRBD1 (6 bases). The CDR3 covers 14 residues. From germline, CDR1 is MNHEY and CDR2 SVGAGI. V was cut by 6 bases and J by 0 bases, with 11 bases left in between. The CDR3 DNA reads as TGTGCCAGCAGACCTCAGGGGAACCAAGAGACCCAGTACTTC. Translating it yields CASRPQGNQETQYF.

The chain carries TRBV2 and TRBJ2-7; no clear D. Trimming shortened V by 2 bases and J by 1 base, and 15 bases separated the two germline ends. This CDR3 comprises 16 residues. Per germline, CDR1 SNHLY and CDR2 FYNNEI. CDR3 nucleotides: TGTGCCAGCAGTGAATGGGAAGGAAAATCATCCTACGAGCAGTACTTC. Translated, it gives CASSEWEGKSSYEQYF.

J is TRBJ2-7 and V is TRBV6-1; 11 bases agree with TRBD1. The CDR3 runs to 15 residues. V was clipped by 1 base and J by 5 bases; unmatched bases: 4. Germline CDR1 is MNHNS and CDR2 is SASEGT. CDR3 nucleotide sequence: TGTGCCAGCAGTGAAGAGGACAGGGGGCGCAACGAGCAGTACTTC. Protein: CASSEEDRGRNEQYF.

The chain is built from TRBV30 and TRBJ2-7; D may be TRBD2 (6 bases). The CDR3 spans 14 residues. Germline CDR1 GTSNPN, CDR2 SVGIG (reference sequence). Trimming pared 8 bases from V and 6 bases from J, leaving 23 bases between. The CDR3 bases are TGTGCCGGGATCCGGGACGGGGGATTTAGCGAGCAGTACTTC. Encoded protein: CAGIRDGGFSEQYF.

The V call is TRBV19, the J call TRBJ2-7; 13 bases agree with TRBD2. Trimming cost V 5 bases and J 3 bases; bases outside gene matches: 13. The CDR3 extends over 18 amino acids. Germline V gene lookup returns CDR1 LNHDA and CDR2 SQIVND (reference sequence). DNA for the CDR3: TGTGCCAGTAGTGCGAATACCGGGACTAGCGGGAAGCACTACGAGCAGTACTTC. This encodes CASSANTGTSGKHYEQYF.